This T cell receptor (beta chain) was retrieved from a study of blood T cell repertoires in COVID-19. About the study: Researchers got acute and convalescent COVID-19 samples from the United States, Italy and Spain. From T cells, B-cell-depleted T cells, or PBMCs came the material, which was cDNA or gDNA.

How the authors handled the data: Nucleated cell number was recorded as an estimate derived from reference gene primer amplification. Clones were sequenced by immunoSEQ multiplex PCR, and TCRdb holds only the in-frame ones, with some missing. V and J calls and clone size are those listed in that table; D and trimming were worked out from the DNA. The repertoire holds about 54,000 clones, about 83% seen once, with roughly 4.3% in the top ten. Germline V gene data show CDR1 as LNHDA and CDR2 as SQIVND (reference sequence). This CDR3 comprises 19 residues. V lost 1 base to trimming and J lost 5 bases, with 27 bases between them.

The specimen was peripheral blood. The J gene is TRBJ2-7, the V gene TRBV19; tentative D call: TRBD2 (5 bases). The TCR originated in a man aged 35-49 years with active COVID-19. This CDR3 is CASSIGLGIPGLGRDEQYF. The DNA for the CDR3 is TGTGCCAGTAGTATAGGGTTGGGGATTCCTGGCCTGGGGAGAGACGAGCAGTACTTC.